This T cell receptor beta chain was sequenced during a study of blood T cell repertoires in COVID-19. Turning to the study itself: T cells, B-cell-depleted T cells, or PBMCs provided the cDNA or gDNA that served as material.

The trim removed 5 bases at V and 3 bases at J, leaving 5 bases unmatched. Germline V gene lookup returns CDR1 SGHTA and CDR2 FQGTGA. The CDR3 is made up of 14 amino acids. Repertoires were generated with immunoSEQ multiplex PCR, while TCRdb's copy carries only in-frame clones and drops some. The table has 150,000 to 200,000 clones, about 81% seen once. The TCR was taken from a human donor in a cohort sampled during active COVID-19. The sequenced sample was peripheral blood. The chain is built from TRBV7-3 and TRBJ2-3; 7 bases align to TRBD2. The CDR3 reads CASSPGGETDTQYF. CDR3 nucleotide sequence: TGTGCCAGCAGCCCGGGGGGAGAAACAGATACGCAGTATTTT.